The next 13 T cell receptor beta chains were all read from a single sample in a study of T cell changes during pregnancy in multiple sclerosis. Method: immunoSEQ multiplex PCR; TCRdb's copy keeps in-frame clones and lacks some. The table includes tens of thousands of clones, about 92% detected once. Sequencing was performed on peripheral blood, taken after pregnancy. The receptors derive from a female donor with multiple sclerosis, enrolled in a pregnancy study.

The CDR3 DNA follows: TGTGCCAGCAGCCCAAGTTTACTAGCAACTCGTTCGAATGAGCAGTTCTTC. Translation: CASSPSLLATRSNEQFF. The chain recombines TRBV7-2 with TRBJ2-1, with a weak D call TRBD2 (6 bases). The CDR3 consists of 17 residues. Trimming pared 5 bases from V and 7 bases from J, leaving 24 bases between. Germline lookup yields CDR1 SGHTA and CDR2 FQGNSA.

The chain couples TRBV4-2 to TRBJ2-4, with D maybe TRBD2 (7 bases). V was trimmed by 0 bases and J by 8 bases, leaving 17 bases between them. Germline loops: CDR1 LGHNA, CDR2 YNFKEQ. The CDR3 loop spans 16 amino acids. CDR3 sequence: CASSQESGGGGHIQYF. DNA of the CDR3: TGTGCCAGCAGCCAAGAGAGTGGGGGGGGCGGTCACATTCAGTACTTC.

This chain uses TRBV11-3 with TRBJ2-5; 9 bases are a match to TRBD1. The CDR3 has 17 amino acids. CDR1 is SGHNT and CDR2 is YENEEA in the germline V gene. The trim removed 4 bases at V and 3 bases at J, leaving 12 bases unmatched. The CDR3 loop is CASSYTLRDRDEETQYF. The CDR3, as DNA: TGTGCCAGCAGCTACACCCTCCGGGACAGGGATGAAGAGACCCAGTACTTC. The full variable domain, completed using reference TRBV11-3 and TRBJ2-5, is EAGVVQSPRYKIIEKKQPVAFWCNPISGHNTLYWYLQNLGQGPELLIRYENEEAVDDSQLPKDRFSAERLKGVDSTLKIQPAELGDSAVYLCASSYTLRDRDEETQYFGPGTRLLVL.

The chain uses TRBV6-5 and TRBJ2-7, with unresolved D. The germline gives CDR1 MNHEY, CDR2 SVGAGI. Deletions cut 5 bases from V and 3 bases from J, with 14 bases between. The CDR3 loop spans 14 amino acids. The CDR3 reads CASSPRGGVYEQYF. DNA of the CDR3: TGTGCCAGCAGTCCCCGTGGTGGAGTCTACGAGCAGTACTTC.

This clone has just one count. The chain has TRBV7-2 and TRBJ2-1, with 10 bases fitting TRBD2. The CDR3 spans 16 residues. V was pared by 3 bases and J by 1 base, with 3 bases of the junction left unmatched. From germline, CDR1 is SGHTA and CDR2 FQGNSA. For the CDR3, the DNA is TGTGCCAGCAGCTTGGATAGCGGGGGGTCCTACAATGAGCAGTTCTTC. Its protein is CASSLDSGGSYNEQFF.

This clone was seen more than once but under ten times. The genes are TRBV27 and TRBJ1-1, with 10 bases matching TRBD1. The CDR3 has 16 residues. V trimming: 6 bases; J trimming: 1 base; junction bases outside the gene matches: 8. Per germline, CDR1 MNHEY and CDR2 SMNVEV (reference sequence). The CDR3 DNA follows: TGTGCCAGCAGAAGACAGGGGGCGATGGGGAACACTGAAGCTTTCTTT. Its protein product is CASRRQGAMGNTEAFF.

The rearrangement links TRBV5-1 to TRBJ2-1; TRBD1 is a possible D gene (6 bases). V lost 3 bases and J 0 bases, leaving 16 bases between the germline ends. The V gene's germline CDR1 is SGHRS and CDR2 YFSETQ. The CDR3 extends over 17 amino acids. CDR3 residues: CASSWGSGDFSYNEQFF. CDR3 DNA: TGCGCCAGCAGCTGGGGGTCAGGGGATTTCTCCTACAATGAGCAGTTCTTC.

The V and J genes are TRBV19 and TRBJ2-7, with TRBD1 identical over 9 bases. Per germline, CDR1 LNHDA and CDR2 SQIVND (reference sequence). This CDR3 is built from 16 residues. The ends lost 5 bases at V and 4 bases at J; junction bases unmatched: 12. Written as DNA, the CDR3 is TGTGCCAGTAGTGACAGGGGGTATGGAGCTAAATACGAGCAGTACTTC. This gives the protein CASSDRGYGAKYEQYF. The full variable domain, with the rest looked up from reference TRBV19 and TRBJ2-7, is DGGITQSPKYLFRKEGQNVTLSCEQNLNHDAMYWYRQDPGQGLRLIYYSQIVNDFQKGDIAEGYSVSREKKESFPLTVTSAQKNPTAFYLCASSDRGYGAKYEQYFGPGTRLTVT.

The genes are TRBV11-1 and TRBJ2-5; 10 bases match TRBD1. Germline CDR1 and CDR2: SGHAT and FQDESV (reference sequence). With V trimmed by 6 bases and J by 5 bases, 12 bases remained unmatched. CDR3 length: 16 amino acids. The DNA of the CDR3 is TGTGCCAGCAGACAAACCGGGACAGGGGAGAGGGAGACCCAGTACTTC. As protein: CASRQTGTGERETQYF.

The V and J genes are TRBV5-1 and TRBJ2-5; D is perhaps TRBD2 (5 bases). CDR3 length equals 17 residues. CDR1 and CDR2 (germline): SGHRS, YFSETQ. The V gene lost 0 bases and the J gene lost 4 bases, with 19 bases spanning the gap. The chain's CDR3 is CASSLGLAGRGGETQYF. CDR3 in DNA: TGCGCCAGCAGCTTGGGTCTAGCAGGCCGAGGCGGAGAGACCCAGTACTTC.

The chain carries TRBV7-2 and TRBJ2-7; D remains unclear. Germline V gene lookup returns CDR1 SGHTA and CDR2 FQGNSA. The CDR3 sequence is 14 residues long. V was cut by 0 bases and J by 1 base, with 7 bases left in between. CDR3 sequence (DNA): TGTGCCAGCAGCTTAGCTTCTAATTCCTACGAGCAGTACTTC. This gives the protein CASSLASNSYEQYF.

The rearrangement joins TRBV10-3 to TRBJ1-4; D gene ambiguous. Trimming took 0 bases from V and 3 from J, leaving 8 bases between them. Germline V gene lookup returns CDR1 ENHRY and CDR2 SYGVKD. The CDR3 has 15 amino acids. The CDR3 reads CAISESITANEKLFF. The CDR3, as DNA: TGTGCCATCAGTGAGTCAATCACAGCTAATGAAAAACTGTTTTTT.

This clone was found once. The rearrangement joins TRBV11-3 to TRBJ2-2; D is unresolved. The CDR3 has 14 residues. In germline, CDR1 is SGHNT, CDR2 YENEEA. Trimming removed 1 base at V and 5 bases at J, with 8 bases between. CDR3 residues: CASSLAPRTGELFF. CDR3 coding DNA: TGTGCCAGCAGCTTAGCCCCGAGGACCGGGGAGCTGTTTTTT. Filled out from reference TRBV11-3 and TRBJ2-2, the complete variable domain reads EAGVVQSPRYKIIEKKQPVAFWCNPISGHNTLYWYLQNLGQGPELLIRYENEEAVDDSQLPKDRFSAERLKGVDSTLKIQPAELGDSAVYLCASSLAPRTGELFFGEGSRLTVL.